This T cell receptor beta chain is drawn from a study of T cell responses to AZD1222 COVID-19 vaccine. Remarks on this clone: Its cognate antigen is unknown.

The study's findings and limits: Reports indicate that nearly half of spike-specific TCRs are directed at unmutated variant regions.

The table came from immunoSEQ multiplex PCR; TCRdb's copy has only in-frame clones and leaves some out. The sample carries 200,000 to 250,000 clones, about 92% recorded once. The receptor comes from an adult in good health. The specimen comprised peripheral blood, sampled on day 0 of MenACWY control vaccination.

CDR3 protein: CASKVQLANEKLFF. DNA for the CDR3: TGTGCCAGCAAGGTACAGTTAGCTAATGAAAAACTGTTTTTT. The V gene is TRBV2, the J gene TRBJ1-4; unclear D gene. The V gene lost 7 bases and the J gene lost 3 bases, with 12 bases spanning the gap. In germline, CDR1 is SNHLY, CDR2 FYNNEI. This CDR3 spans 14 amino acids.